This record covers a single T cell receptor beta chain. This table comes from immunoSEQ multiplex PCR, and its TCRdb copy is limited to in-frame clones, with some not included. The table shows some 110,000 clones, with around four fifths occurring only once. This specimen belongs to a study of control samples from healthy donors and cancer patients. Looked up from germline, CDR1 is MDHEN and CDR2 is SYDVKM. This CDR3 contains 14 residues. V was pared by 5 bases and J by 7 bases, with 8 bases of the junction left unmatched. The sample taken for sequencing was blood. The receptor's source is a woman aged 45-65 years in good health. The chain recombines TRBV28 with TRBJ2-7, with TRBD1 matching 10 bases. This CDR3 reads CASSRQGARREQYF. The CDR3 DNA sequence: TGTGCCAGCAGTAGACAGGGGGCCCGCCGGGAGCAGTACTTC.